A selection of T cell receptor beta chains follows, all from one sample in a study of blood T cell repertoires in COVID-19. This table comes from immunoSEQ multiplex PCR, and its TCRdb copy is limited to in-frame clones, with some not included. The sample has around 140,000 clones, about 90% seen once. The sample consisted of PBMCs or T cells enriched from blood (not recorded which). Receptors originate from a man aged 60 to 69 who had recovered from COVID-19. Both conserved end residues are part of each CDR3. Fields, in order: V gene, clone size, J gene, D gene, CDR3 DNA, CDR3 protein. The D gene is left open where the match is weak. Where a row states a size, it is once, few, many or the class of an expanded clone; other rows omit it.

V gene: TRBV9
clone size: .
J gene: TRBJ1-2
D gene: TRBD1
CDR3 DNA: TGTGCCAGCAGCGTAGCTCCGGGACAGGGGAGCTATGGCTACACCTTC
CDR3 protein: CASSVAPGQGSYGYTF

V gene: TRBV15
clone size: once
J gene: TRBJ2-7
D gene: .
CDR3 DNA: TGTGCCACCAGCAGAGTGGGGGGTCGGTCCGAGCAGTACTTC
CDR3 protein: CATSRVGGRSEQYF

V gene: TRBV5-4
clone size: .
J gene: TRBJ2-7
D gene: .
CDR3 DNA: TGTGCCAGCAGCTTGGGCCCGGCAGGGTCCGTGGACTACGAGCAGTACTTC
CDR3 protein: CASSLGPAGSVDYEQYF

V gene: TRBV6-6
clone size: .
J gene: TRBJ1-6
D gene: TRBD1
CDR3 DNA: TGTGCCAGCAGTGCCGGGACAGGGGAATCACCCCTCCACTTT
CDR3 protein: CASSAGTGESPLHF

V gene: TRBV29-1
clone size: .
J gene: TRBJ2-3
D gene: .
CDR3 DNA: TGCAGCGTTGAAGCGGGAACAGATACGCAGTATTTT
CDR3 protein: CSVEAGTDTQYF

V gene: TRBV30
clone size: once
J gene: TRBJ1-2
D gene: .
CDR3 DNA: TGTGCCTGGAGGGAGATGGGTGGCTACACCTTC
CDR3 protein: CAWREMGGYTF

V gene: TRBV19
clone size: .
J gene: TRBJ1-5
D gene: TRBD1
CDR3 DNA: TGTGCCAGTAGTACCGGACAGGGGGCGATTGGTCAGCCCCAGCATTTT
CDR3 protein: CASSTGQGAIGQPQHF

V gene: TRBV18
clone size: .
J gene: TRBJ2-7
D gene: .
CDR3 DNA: TGTGCCAGCTCACCACCTGACAGCTACGAGCAGTACTTC
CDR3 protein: CASSPPDSYEQYF

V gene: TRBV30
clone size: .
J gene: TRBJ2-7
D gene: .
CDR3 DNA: TGTGCCTGGAAGCGGACCTACGAGCAGTACTTC
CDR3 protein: CAWKRTYEQYF

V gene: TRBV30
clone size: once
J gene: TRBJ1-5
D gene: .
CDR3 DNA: TGTGCCTGGAGTGTAACAGGGTTTCAGCCCCAGCATTTT
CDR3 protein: CAWSVTGFQPQHF

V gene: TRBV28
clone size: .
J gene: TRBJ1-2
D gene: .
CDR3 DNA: TGTGCCAGCAGTCGGACCGGGACAACAAACTATGGCTACACCTTC
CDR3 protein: CASSRTGTTNYGYTF

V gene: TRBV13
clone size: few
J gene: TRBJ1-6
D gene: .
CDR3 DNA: TGTGCCAGCAGCCTAACAGCTTATAATTCACCCCTCCACTTT
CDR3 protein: CASSLTAYNSPLHF

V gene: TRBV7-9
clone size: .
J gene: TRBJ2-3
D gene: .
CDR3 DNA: TGTGCCAGCAGCCAGGCCACAGATACGCAGTATTTT
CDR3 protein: CASSQATDTQYF

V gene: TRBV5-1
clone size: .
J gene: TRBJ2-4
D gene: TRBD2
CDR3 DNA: TGCGCCAGCAGCGTCAGCGGGGGCGGGGACATTCAGTACTTC
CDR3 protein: CASSVSGGGDIQYF

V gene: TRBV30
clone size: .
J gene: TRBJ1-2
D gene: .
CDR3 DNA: TGTGCCTGGCTCGAGGCCGAGGGCTACACCTTC
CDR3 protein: CAWLEAEGYTF

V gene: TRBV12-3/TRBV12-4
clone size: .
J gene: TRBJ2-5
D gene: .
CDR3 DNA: TGTGCCAGCAGTTTACTTGCGGGAGAGACCCAGTACTTC
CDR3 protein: CASSLLAGETQYF

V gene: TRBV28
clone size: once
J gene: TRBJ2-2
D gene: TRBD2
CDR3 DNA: TGTGCCACTCCGAGGCTAGCGGGAAATACGAACACCGGGGAGCTGTTTTTT
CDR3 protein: CATPRLAGNTNTGELFF

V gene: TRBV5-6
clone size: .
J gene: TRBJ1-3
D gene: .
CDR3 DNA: TGTGCCAGCAGCTCTCACTTGGCTGGAAACACCATATATTTT
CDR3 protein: CASSSHLAGNTIYF

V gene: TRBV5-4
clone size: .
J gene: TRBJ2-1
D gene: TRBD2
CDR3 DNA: TGTGCCAGCAGCTTATCTTCCTGGGACTACGAGCAGTTCTTC
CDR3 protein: CASSLSSWDYEQFF

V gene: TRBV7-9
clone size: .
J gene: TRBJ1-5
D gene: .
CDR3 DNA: TGTGCCAGCAGCTTAGCGAACAGGCCCAGCGGCAATCAGCCCCAGCATTTT
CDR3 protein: CASSLANRPSGNQPQHF

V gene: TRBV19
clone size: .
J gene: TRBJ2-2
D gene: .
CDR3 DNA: TGTGCCAGTAGTTTGCCAGGAGGAGCCTCCGGGGAGCTGTTTTTT
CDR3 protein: CASSLPGGASGELFF

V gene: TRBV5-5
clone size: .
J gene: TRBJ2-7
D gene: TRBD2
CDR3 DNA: TGTGCCAGCAGCTCCCAAGCGGGAGGCTTCCGTGTGCAGTACTTC
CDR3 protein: CASSSQAGGFRVQYF

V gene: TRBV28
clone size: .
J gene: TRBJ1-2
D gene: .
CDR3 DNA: TGTGCCAGCAGTCACGACTACTATGGCTACACCTTC
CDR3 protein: CASSHDYYGYTF

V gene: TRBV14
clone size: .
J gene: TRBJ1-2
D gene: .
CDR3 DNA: TGTGCCAGCAGCCAGGACAGCTGGCATGGCTACACCTTC
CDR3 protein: CASSQDSWHGYTF

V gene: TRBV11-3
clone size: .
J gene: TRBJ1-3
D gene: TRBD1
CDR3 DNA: TGTGCCAGCAGCTTGGGGACAGGCTCTGGAAACACCATATATTTT
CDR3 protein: CASSLGTGSGNTIYF

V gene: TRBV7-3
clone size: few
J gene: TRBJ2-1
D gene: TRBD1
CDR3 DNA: TGTGCCAGCAGCTCCAGGGGACAGGGGAGGAATGAGCAGTTCTTC
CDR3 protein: CASSSRGQGRNEQFF

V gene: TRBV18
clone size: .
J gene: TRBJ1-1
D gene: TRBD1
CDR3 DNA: TGTGCCAGCTCACCAGTATCCCACGGACAGGGCAAGAACACTGAAGCTTTCTTT
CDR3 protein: CASSPVSHGQGKNTEAFF

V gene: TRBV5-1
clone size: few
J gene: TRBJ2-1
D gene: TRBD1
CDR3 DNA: TGCGCCAGCAGCTTGGAAGGGACAGGGTTCAATGAGCAGTTCTTC
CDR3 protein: CASSLEGTGFNEQFF

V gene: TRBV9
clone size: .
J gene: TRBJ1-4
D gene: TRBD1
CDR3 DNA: TGTGCCAGCAGCGCAAGGGGACAGACCAATGAAAAACTGTTTTTT
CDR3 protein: CASSARGQTNEKLFF

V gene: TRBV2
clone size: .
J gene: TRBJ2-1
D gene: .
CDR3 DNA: TGTGCCAGCCGAGGGCCCCTTGTCTACAATGAGCAGTTCTTC
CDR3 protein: CASRGPLVYNEQFF

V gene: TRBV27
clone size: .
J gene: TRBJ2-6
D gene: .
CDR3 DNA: TGTGCCAGCAGTCCCCTGGCCGCGGAGGGGGCCAACGTCCTGACTTTC
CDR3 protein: CASSPLAAEGANVLTF

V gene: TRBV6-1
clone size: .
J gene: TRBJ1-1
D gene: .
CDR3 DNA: TGTGCCAGCAGTGAAGCGGGGAGGGAAACTGAAGCTTTCTTT
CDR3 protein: CASSEAGRETEAFF

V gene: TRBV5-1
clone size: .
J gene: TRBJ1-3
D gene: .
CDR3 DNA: TGCGCCAGCAGCTTGGCCCCCAACGGGGATGGAAACACCATATATTTT
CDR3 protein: CASSLAPNGDGNTIYF

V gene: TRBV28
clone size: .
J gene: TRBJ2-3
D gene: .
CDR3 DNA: TGTGCCAGCAGTTCTGGGAGATTAAATACGCAGTATTTT
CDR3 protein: CASSSGRLNTQYF

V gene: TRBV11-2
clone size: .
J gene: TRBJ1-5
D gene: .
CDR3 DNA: TGTGCCAGCAGCCCCGGTCATAGCAATCAGCCCCAGCATTTT
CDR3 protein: CASSPGHSNQPQHF

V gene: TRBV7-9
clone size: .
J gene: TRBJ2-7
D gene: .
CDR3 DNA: TGTGCCAGCAGCTTAGGGGACAAGTATTACGAGCAGTACTTC
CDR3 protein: CASSLGDKYYEQYF

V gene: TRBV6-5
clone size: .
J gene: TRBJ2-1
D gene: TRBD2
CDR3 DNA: TGTGCCAGCAGCCTAACTAGCGGGGGGGCCTGGGAGCAGTTCTTC
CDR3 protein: CASSLTSGGAWEQFF

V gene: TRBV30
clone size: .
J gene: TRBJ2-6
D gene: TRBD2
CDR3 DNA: TGTGCCTGGATGGGTGGCGGGGGAGCCAACGTCCTGACTTTC
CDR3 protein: CAWMGGGGANVLTF

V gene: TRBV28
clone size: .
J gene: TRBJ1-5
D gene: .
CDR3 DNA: TGTGCCAGCACAACAGGTCTTAGGACCACAGGGCGAAATCAGCCCCAGCATTTT
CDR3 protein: CASTTGLRTTGRNQPQHF

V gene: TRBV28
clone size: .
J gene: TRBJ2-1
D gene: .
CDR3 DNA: TGTGCCAGCAGCCCATTATCCGGGGTTCGGTTCTTC
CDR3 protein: CASSPLSGVRFF

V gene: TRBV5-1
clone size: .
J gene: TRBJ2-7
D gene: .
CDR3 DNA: TGCGCCAGCAGCTTGGATGGAGGGGCGAAGGAGCAGTACTTC
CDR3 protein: CASSLDGGAKEQYF

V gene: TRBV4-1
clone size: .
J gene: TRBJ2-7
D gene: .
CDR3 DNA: TGCGCCAGCAGCCAATACTCTACGGGTACCTACGAGCAGTACTTC
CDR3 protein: CASSQYSTGTYEQYF